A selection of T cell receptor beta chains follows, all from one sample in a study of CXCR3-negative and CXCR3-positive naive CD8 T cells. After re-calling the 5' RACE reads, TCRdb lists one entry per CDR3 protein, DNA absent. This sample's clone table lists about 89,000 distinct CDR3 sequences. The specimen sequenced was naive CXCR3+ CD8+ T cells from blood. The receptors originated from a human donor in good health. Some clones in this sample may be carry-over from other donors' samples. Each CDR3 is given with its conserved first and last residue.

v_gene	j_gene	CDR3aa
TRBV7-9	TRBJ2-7	CASSGPSYEQYF
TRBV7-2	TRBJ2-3	CASSNKTSGPGADTQYF
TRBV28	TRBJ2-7	CASSFSRAYEQYF
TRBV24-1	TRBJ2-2	CATSAATGGAGTGELFF
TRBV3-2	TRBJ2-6	CNSTRDKDSGANVLTF
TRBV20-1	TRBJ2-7	CSARDLLLQTGGALISYEQYF
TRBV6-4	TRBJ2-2	CASSDRVTGELFF
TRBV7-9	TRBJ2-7	CASSSEGFYEQYF
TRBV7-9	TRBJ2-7	CASSLSPTGSVYEQYF
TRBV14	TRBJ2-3	CASSQDGPGWDTDTQYF
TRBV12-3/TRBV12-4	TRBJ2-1	CASISGAGEGSEQFF
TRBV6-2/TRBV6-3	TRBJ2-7	CASSYDRYYEQYF
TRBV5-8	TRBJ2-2	CASTSGLAGVNTGELFF
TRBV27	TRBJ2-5	CASSLWGLREETQYF
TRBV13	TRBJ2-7	CASRTGPSYEQYF
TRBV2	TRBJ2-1	CASSALLAGGENEQFF
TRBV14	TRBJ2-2	CASSQAYRVGFAGELFF
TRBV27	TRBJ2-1	CASSSPGSRPNEQFF
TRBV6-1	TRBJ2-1	CASQGTSGGYNEQFF
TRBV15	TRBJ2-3	CATSLELGDTQYF
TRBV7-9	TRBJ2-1	CASSSLAGEHNEQFF
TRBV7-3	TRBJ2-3	CASSFGTGTDTQYF
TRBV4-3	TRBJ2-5	CASSQSSGGAGETQYF
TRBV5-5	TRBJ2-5	CASSLVSSGQETQYF
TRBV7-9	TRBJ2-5	CASSSHWGQETQYF
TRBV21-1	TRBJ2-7	CASSKAGQTWYEQYF
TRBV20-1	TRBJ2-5	CSALGPSPRETQYF
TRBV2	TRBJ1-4	CASTGTDSNEKLFF
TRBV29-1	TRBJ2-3	CSVLGQGVTDTQYF
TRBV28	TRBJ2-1	CASSSGGPDPHNEQFF
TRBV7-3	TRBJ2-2	CASTLINTGELFF
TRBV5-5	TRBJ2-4	CASSFFLSGAQNIQDF
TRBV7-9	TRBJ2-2	CASSPLAGEMFF
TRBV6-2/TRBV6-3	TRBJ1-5	CASRLQINQPQHF
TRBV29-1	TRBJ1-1	CSVDGNTEAFF
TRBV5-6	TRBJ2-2	CASRGGTATNTGELFF
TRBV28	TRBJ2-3	CAIGSGGNTDTQYF
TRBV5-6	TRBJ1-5	CASSLGQRDNQPQHF
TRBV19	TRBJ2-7	CASNSGNSYEQYF
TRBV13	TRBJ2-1	CASSFLLAGGNSYNEQFF
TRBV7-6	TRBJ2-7	CASRGDGSYEQYF
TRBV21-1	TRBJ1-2	CASSKGGGQGAEGNYGYTF
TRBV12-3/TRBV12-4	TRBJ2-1	CAISAGSGNEQFF
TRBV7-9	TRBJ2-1	CASSLPPGTFLHEQFF
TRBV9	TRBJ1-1	CASSVSSKGNTEAFF
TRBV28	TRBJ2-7	CASSLPLKIHEQYF
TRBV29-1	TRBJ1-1	CSVAGTGEGEAFF
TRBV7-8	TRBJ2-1	CASSLILAGGNEQFF
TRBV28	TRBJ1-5	CASRLKNQPQHF
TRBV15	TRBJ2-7	CATSRDRDRGVHEQYF
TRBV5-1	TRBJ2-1	CASSLAEGQNYNEQFF
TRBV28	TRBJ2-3	CASSWVDTQYF
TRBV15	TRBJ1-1	CATSRRTGHTEAFF
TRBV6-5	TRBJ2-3	CASRYLRISTDTQYF
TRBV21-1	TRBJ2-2	CASGDSRIRNTGELFF
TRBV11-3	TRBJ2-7	CASSWTGDSYEQYF
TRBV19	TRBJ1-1	CASSWGGSEVEAFF
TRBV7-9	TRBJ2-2	CASTSAGTSGPRRELFF
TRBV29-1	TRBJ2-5	CSVEEGGRQGPYF
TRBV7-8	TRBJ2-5	CASGLAGGPIKETQYF